The source of this T cell receptor beta chain is a study of OX40 agonist ivuxolimab in advanced cancers. The junction had 7 bases not matched to a gene; V was cut back by 4 bases and J by 5 bases. CDR3 length: 14 residues. Per the germline V gene, CDR1 is MNHNY and CDR2 is SVGAGI (reference sequence). The repertoire was sequenced with immunoSEQ multiplex PCR; TCRdb's copy has only in-frame clones and lacks some. This table holds 45,000 to 60,000 clones, approximately 90% found once. Specimen: CD4+ or CD8+ T cells sorted from blood, collected in a trial of the OX40 agonist ivuxolimab. This TCR was sampled from an adult with an advanced solid tumor such as melanoma, head and neck, liver or kidney cancer. V usage is TRBV6-6 and J usage is TRBJ2-5; 7 bases are a match to TRBD1. The CDR3 sequence is CASSSTGFVETQYF. The CDR3 DNA sequence: TGTGCCAGCAGTTCGACAGGGTTCGTGGAGACCCAGTACTTC.